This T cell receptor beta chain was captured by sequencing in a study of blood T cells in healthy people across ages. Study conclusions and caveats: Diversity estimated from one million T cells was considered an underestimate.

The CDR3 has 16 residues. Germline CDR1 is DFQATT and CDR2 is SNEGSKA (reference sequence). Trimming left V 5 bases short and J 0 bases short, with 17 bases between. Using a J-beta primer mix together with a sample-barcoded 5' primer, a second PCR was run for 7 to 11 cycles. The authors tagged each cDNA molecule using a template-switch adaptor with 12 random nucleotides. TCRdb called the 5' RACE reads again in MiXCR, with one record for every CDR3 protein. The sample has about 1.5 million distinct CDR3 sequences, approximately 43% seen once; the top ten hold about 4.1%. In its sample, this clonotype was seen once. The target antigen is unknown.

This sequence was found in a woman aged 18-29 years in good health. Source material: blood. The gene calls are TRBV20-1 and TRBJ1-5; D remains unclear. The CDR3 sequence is CSASPTVGSSNQPQHF. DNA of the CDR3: TGCAGTGCTTCTCCGACCGTGGGCAGTAGCAATCAGCCCCAGCATTTT.